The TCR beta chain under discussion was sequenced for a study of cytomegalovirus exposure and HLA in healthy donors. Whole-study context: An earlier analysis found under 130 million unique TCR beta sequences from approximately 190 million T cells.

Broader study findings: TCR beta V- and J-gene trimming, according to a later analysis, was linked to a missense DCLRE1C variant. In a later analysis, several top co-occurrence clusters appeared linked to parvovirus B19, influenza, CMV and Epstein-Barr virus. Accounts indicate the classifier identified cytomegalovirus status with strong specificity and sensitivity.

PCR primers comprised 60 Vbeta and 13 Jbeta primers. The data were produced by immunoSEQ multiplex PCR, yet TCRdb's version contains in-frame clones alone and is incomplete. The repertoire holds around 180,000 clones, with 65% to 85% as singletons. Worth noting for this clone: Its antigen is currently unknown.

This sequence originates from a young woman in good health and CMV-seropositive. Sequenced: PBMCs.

CDR3 residues: CASSEGLYQETQYF. The CDR3 region has the DNA TGTGCCAGCAGTGAAGGGCTTTACCAAGAGACCCAGTACTTC. The chain employs TRBV2 and TRBJ2-5; D is undetermined. V lost 1 base and J lost 0, with 6 bases in between. The CDR3 runs 14 residues. Germline CDR1 is SNHLY and CDR2 is FYNNEI.